Listed below are T cell receptor beta chains from one sample, sequenced in a study of T cell clones after liver transplantation. The assay was immunoSEQ multiplex PCR, and TCRdb's table has in-frame clones only and misses some. Here the sample spans 12,000 to 15,000 clones, approximately 86% being singletons. The sample here was CD8+ T cells from blood, taken 47 months after liver transplant. Source of these receptors: a human patient who received a liver transplant. A subset of T cells may come from the graft donor. Each CDR3 is given with its conserved first and last residue. A D gene is named only where the DNA matches it firmly. Clone size appears in some rows only: once, few, many, or a class for an expanded clone.

v_call	clone_size	j_call	d_call	cdr3_aa	cdr3_nt
TRBV2	-	TRBJ2-1	-	CASSPLTEGEQFF	TGTGCCAGCAGTCCGCTTACAGAGGGTGAGCAGTTCTTC
TRBV4-1	-	TRBJ1-5	-	CASSQDEGTSNQPQHF	TGCGCCAGCAGCCAAGATGAGGGAACTAGCAATCAGCCCCAGCATTTT
TRBV9	-	TRBJ2-1	-	CASSVLAGRNNEQFF	TGTGCCAGCAGCGTATTGGCAGGGCGGAACAATGAGCAGTTCTTC
TRBV2	-	TRBJ1-1	-	CASNYQILDTEAFF	TGTGCCAGCAATTACCAGATCTTAGACACTGAAGCTTTCTTT
TRBV28	few	TRBJ2-7	TRBD1	CASRGTGVDEQYF	TGTGCCAGCAGGGGGACAGGGGTCGACGAGCAGTACTTC
TRBV28	-	TRBJ2-3	-	CASSLGGISDTQYF	TGTGCCAGCAGTTTGGGCGGGATCTCAGATACGCAGTATTTT
TRBV19	-	TRBJ2-7	TRBD2	CASSIGLAHEQYF	TGTGCCAGTAGTATAGGACTAGCCCACGAGCAGTACTTC
TRBV11-2	once	TRBJ1-1	-	CASSLPAGISWTEAFF	TGTGCCAGCAGCTTACCGGCAGGCATTTCGTGGACTGAAGCTTTCTTT
TRBV11-2	few	TRBJ2-5	TRBD2	CASSLDRLAGGLGETQYF	TGTGCCAGCAGCTTAGATCGGCTAGCGGGAGGGCTGGGAGAGACCCAGTACTTC
TRBV9	-	TRBJ1-2	TRBD1	CASSATGDRGYTF	TGTGCCAGCAGCGCTACAGGGGACCGAGGCTACACCTTC
TRBV27	-	TRBJ2-2	-	CASSQLTGTGELFF	TGTGCCAGCAGTCAACTCACAGGTACCGGGGAGCTGTTTTTT
TRBV25-1	-	TRBJ1-6	-	CASTNRVPPGALHF	TGTGCCAGCACGAACAGGGTGCCCCCTGGGGCCCTCCACTTT
TRBV6-5	-	TRBJ1-2	-	CASSPGQYYGYTF	TGTGCCAGCAGTCCTGGACAGTATTATGGCTACACCTTC
TRBV4-1	few	TRBJ1-3	-	CASSPGDWLGNTIYF	TGCGCCAGCAGCCCAGGGGATTGGCTCGGAAACACCATATATTTT
TRBV7-3	medium-sized	TRBJ2-1	TRBD1	CASSSLQGANEQFF	TGTGCCAGCAGCTCACTTCAGGGGGCCAATGAGCAGTTCTTC
TRBV14	-	TRBJ2-1	-	CASSLPASYNEQFF	TGTGCCAGCAGCCTTCCGGCCTCCTACAATGAGCAGTTCTTC
TRBV7-2	-	TRBJ1-2	-	CASSLVVRGPSYGYTF	TGTGCCAGCAGCTTAGTTGTCCGCGGGCCGTCGTATGGCTACACCTTC
TRBV27	-	TRBJ1-2	-	CASSLSGTPYGYTF	TGTGCCAGCAGTTTATCGGGTACCCCTTATGGCTACACCTTC
TRBV19	-	TRBJ2-5	TRBD1	CASRQGAEETQYF	TGTGCCAGCAGACAGGGGGCCGAGGAGACCCAGTACTTC
TRBV19	once	TRBJ2-7	-	CASSIGVGSYEQYF	TGTGCCAGTAGTATAGGAGTAGGGTCGTACGAGCAGTACTTC
TRBV27	-	TRBJ2-2	-	CASSFLTGAGELFF	TGTGCCAGCAGTTTCTTAACGGGGGCCGGGGAGCTGTTTTTT
TRBV7-9	-	TRBJ2-7	-	CASSLIDSGPHEQYF	TGTGCCAGCAGCTTAATCGACTCAGGCCCCCACGAGCAGTACTTC
TRBV6-4	medium-sized	TRBJ2-1	TRBD2	CASSDFGGSNSEQFF	TGTGCCAGCAGTGACTTCGGCGGGAGTAATTCTGAGCAGTTCTTC
TRBV23-1	-	TRBJ2-4	TRBD1	CASSQSRGRDRDSGKNIQYF	TGCGCCAGCAGTCAATCCCGGGGGCGGGACAGGGACTCTGGCAAAAACATTCAGTACTTC
TRBV9	-	TRBJ2-7	TRBD2	CASSVGDSLAASYEQYF	TGTGCCAGCAGCGTAGGGGATAGCCTAGCGGCCTCCTACGAGCAGTACTTC
TRBV28	once	TRBJ1-3	-	CASRVSSGNTIYF	TGTGCCAGCAGGGTATCCTCTGGAAACACCATATATTTT
TRBV7-9	-	TRBJ2-1	-	CASSSDDNEQFF	TGTGCCAGCAGCTCGGACGACAATGAGCAGTTCTTC
TRBV27	few	TRBJ2-7	-	CASSTKGGALPYEQYF	TGTGCCAGCAGCACAAAGGGGGGCGCTTTACCCTACGAGCAGTACTTC
TRBV7-6	-	TRBJ2-1	-	CASSLALVPNYNEQFF	TGTGCCAGCAGCTTAGCGTTAGTACCCAATTACAATGAGCAGTTCTTC
TRBV27	-	TRBJ1-5	-	CASSFAGLNQPQHF	TGTGCCAGCAGTTTTGCAGGGCTCAATCAGCCCCAGCATTTT
TRBV5-1	-	TRBJ2-7	-	CASSFNSYEQYF	TGCGCCAGCAGCTTCAACTCCTACGAGCAGTACTTC
TRBV6-4	-	TRBJ2-1	-	CASKGGTDNEQFF	TGTGCCAGCAAAGGAGGCACAGACAATGAGCAGTTCTTC
TRBV4-3	-	TRBJ2-4	-	CASSHSEGAKNIQYF	TGCGCCAGCAGCCATTCCGAGGGGGCCAAAAACATTCAGTACTTC
TRBV4-2	medium-sized	TRBJ1-1	TRBD1	CASSQARTGGTEAFF	TGTGCCAGCAGCCAAGCGAGGACAGGGGGCACTGAAGCTTTCTTT
TRBV21-1	-	TRBJ1-6	-	CASSKVRNSSYNSPLHF	TGTGCCAGCAGCAAAGTTAGGAACAGCTCCTATAATTCACCCCTCCACTTT
TRBV29-1	-	TRBJ2-1	-	CSVEGLSAEQFF	TGCAGCGTTGAAGGTCTTTCAGCAGAGCAGTTCTTC
TRBV10-2	-	TRBJ1-4	-	CASSVRGRDEKLFF	TGCGCCAGCAGTGTCCGGGGCCGAGATGAAAAACTGTTTTTT
TRBV6-1	-	TRBJ1-5	-	CASSDFGRDQPQHF	TGTGCCAGCAGTGATTTCGGGAGAGATCAGCCCCAGCATTTT
TRBV5-1	-	TRBJ2-7	-	CASSHRGTAAYEQYF	TGCGCCAGCAGCCACCGCGGGACAGCCGCCTACGAGCAGTACTTC
TRBV7-9	-	TRBJ2-7	-	CASSPYYEQYF	TGTGCCAGCAGCCCCTACTACGAGCAGTACTTC
TRBV7-8	-	TRBJ1-5	-	CASSLVGTSNQPQHF	TGTGCCAGCAGCTTAGTTGGCACTAGCAATCAGCCCCAGCATTTT
TRBV7-2	-	TRBJ2-5	TRBD2	CASSPPLAEETQYF	TGTGCCAGCAGCCCCCCCCTAGCGGAAGAGACCCAGTACTTC
TRBV10-3	-	TRBJ1-2	TRBD1	CAISDMETGRYGYTF	TGTGCCATCAGTGATATGGAGACAGGGAGGTATGGCTACACCTTC
TRBV27	-	TRBJ1-1	TRBD1	CASSRDRPNTEAFF	TGTGCCAGCAGTCGGGACAGGCCGAACACTGAAGCTTTCTTT
TRBV29-1	-	TRBJ2-7	TRBD2	CSVEAFGGESYEQYF	TGCAGCGTTGAAGCCTTCGGGGGGGAATCCTACGAGCAGTACTTC
TRBV5-4	-	TRBJ2-7	-	CASSLGSLDWTGEQYF	TGTGCCAGCAGCTTGGGTTCCCTCGACTGGACCGGAGAGCAGTACTTC
TRBV5-4	-	TRBJ1-5	-	CASSLHANQPQHF	TGTGCCAGCAGCTTGCATGCCAATCAGCCCCAGCATTTT
TRBV6-5	-	TRBJ1-1	-	CATSLTVGTEAFF	TGTGCCACCTCCTTGACAGTGGGCACTGAAGCTTTCTTT
TRBV5-1	-	TRBJ2-1	TRBD1	CASSSSGTGGNEQFF	TGCGCCAGCAGCTCCTCCGGGACAGGGGGCAATGAGCAGTTCTTC
TRBV5-6	-	TRBJ2-7	-	CASSLVAGVVVEQYF	TGTGCCAGCAGCTTGGTGGCAGGGGTTGTGGTCGAGCAGTACTTC
TRBV7-9	-	TRBJ2-4	-	CASSPRYQGTKNIQYF	TGTGCCAGCAGCCCCAGATACCAGGGGACCAAAAACATTCAGTACTTC
TRBV28	-	TRBJ1-2	TRBD1	CASSSLDRAFRAYYGYTF	TGTGCCAGCAGTTCACTTGACAGGGCATTCCGTGCGTACTATGGCTACACCTTC
TRBV27	once	TRBJ1-1	-	CASSLSMRGEAFF	TGTGCCAGCAGTTTATCGATGAGGGGCGAAGCTTTCTTT
TRBV29-1	-	TRBJ1-1	-	CSVGSGNTEAFF	TGCAGCGTGGGAAGTGGGAACACTGAAGCTTTCTTT
TRBV2	-	TRBJ1-1	-	CASLQGVGDTEAFF	TGTGCCAGCCTTCAGGGAGTGGGAGACACTGAAGCTTTCTTT
TRBV9	-	TRBJ2-7	TRBD1	CASSTDREFSYEQYF	TGTGCCAGCAGCACCGACAGGGAATTCTCGTACGAGCAGTACTTC
TRBV27	-	TRBJ1-5	-	CASSLAGSNQPQHF	TGTGCCAGCAGTTTAGCGGGTAGCAATCAGCCCCAGCATTTT
TRBV28	-	TRBJ2-1	-	CASSELGVLEQFF	TGTGCCAGCAGCGAACTAGGGGTCCTAGAGCAGTTCTTC